The 9 T cell receptor beta chains below were found in one sample sequenced in a study of beta chain features in type 1 diabetes. Study outcomes and limitations: In every one of the four CD4+ subsets, TCRB CDR3s were moderately but significantly shorter in Type 1 diabetes patients.

Investigators reverse transcribed all isolated RNA, so they sequenced expressed TCRB transcripts. The method was immunoSEQ multiplex PCR; TCRdb's version includes in-frame clones alone and lacks a portion of them. The sample yields around 250,000 clones, 24% seen once. These receptors have no known antigen. Sample: naive CD4+ T cells from blood. Source of these receptors: a woman in her twenties or thirties with type 1 diabetes.

The rearrangement uses TRBV9 and TRBJ2-3, with 11 bases identical to TRBD2. Trimming at V came to 6 bases and at J to 0 bases, leaving 9 bases not matched to a gene. This CDR3 has 17 amino acids. Germline V gene lookup returns CDR1 SGDLS and CDR2 YYNGEE. This chain's CDR3 is CASTVLAGGTSTDTQYF. DNA of the CDR3: TGTGCCAGCACAGTGCTAGCGGGAGGAACTAGCACAGATACGCAGTATTTT.

The chain couples TRBV20-1 to TRBJ2-2, with D possibly matching TRBD2 (5 bases). V lost 7 bases and J 7 bases, leaving 10 bases between the germline ends. Germline V lookup: CDR1 DFQATT, CDR2 SNEGSKA (reference sequence). This CDR3 has 11 amino acids. CDR3: CSVRVGGELFF. In DNA form, the CDR3 reads TGCAGTGTGAGGGTCGGCGGGGAGCTGTTTTTT.

This clone has more than one count but fewer than ten. The chain joins TRBV25-1 to TRBJ2-7; 7 nucleotides match TRBD1. Germline-derived CDR1 and CDR2 are MGHDK and SYGVNS. The CDR3 covers 13 residues. Trimming took 11 bases from V and 2 from J; bases not matched to a gene: 9. CDR3 protein: CASGQIDAYEQYF. The CDR3 coding sequence is TGTGCCTCGGGACAGATCGACGCCTACGAGCAGTACTTC.

This clone appeared once. The genes are TRBV25-1 and TRBJ1-2; 7 bases are a match to TRBD1. The CDR3 totals 16 residues. In germline, CDR1 is MGHDK, CDR2 SYGVNS. The V gene end was trimmed by 0 bases and the J gene end by 7 bases; junction bases not matched to a gene: 11. CDR3 nucleotide sequence: TGTGCCAGCAGTGAATATACCCCCGACAGGGAATTTGGCTACACCTTC. The encoded protein is CASSEYTPDREFGYTF.

The chain links TRBV10-3 to TRBJ2-5; the match to TRBD1 covers 7 bases. The V segment lost 6 bases and the J segment 1 base; nucleotides outside the gene matches: 8. Germline CDR1 and CDR2: ENHRY and SYGVKD. The CDR3 totals 15 residues. This CDR3 reads CAIRTNWDSQETQYF. CDR3 bases: TGTGCCATCAGAACCAACTGGGACAGCCAAGAGACCCAGTACTTC.

The chain joins TRBV29-1 to TRBJ2-7; D remains unclear. The CDR3 sequence is 11 residues long. The ends were cut back, 4 bases at V and 2 bases at J, with 6 bases in the middle. Germline values: CDR1 SQVTM, CDR2 ANQGSEA. CDR3 nucleotides: TGCAGCGTTGCCCGGGCCTACGAGCAGTACTTC. Amino acids: CSVARAYEQYF.

This rearrangement joins TRBV29-1 to TRBJ2-3; 10 nucleotides align to TRBD1. CDR1 is SQVTM, CDR2 ANQGSEA, per germline. The CDR3 sequence is 19 residues long. With 7 bases clipped from V and 2 bases from J, the junction kept 21 bases outside the gene matches. The CDR3 nucleotides are TGCAGCGCCCATAGGGGGACAGGGGCCGAGGGAGAAACCACAGATACGCAGTATTTT. Protein product: CSAHRGTGAEGETTDTQYF.

This clone was seen a handful of times. J is TRBJ2-1 and V is TRBV5-1, with 9 bases lining up with TRBD1. The CDR3 is 16 amino acids. Per the germline V gene, CDR1 is SGHRS and CDR2 is YFSETQ. V gave up 1 base and J gave up 5 bases; unmatched junction bases: 7. As DNA, the CDR3 is TGCGCCAGCAGCTTGACGAGGACAGGGGCCAACAATGAGCAGTTCTTC. Its translation: CASSLTRTGANNEQFF.

The rearrangement links TRBV21-1 to TRBJ2-1; the table gives TRBD1 as D, unverified against the DNA. TRBV21-1 corresponds to a pseudogene. This CDR3 is 18 amino acids long. CDR3 sequence (DNA): TGTGCCAGCAGCAAAGTACCTGCTTACAGGGTTAAAGGGAATGAGCAGTTCTTC. It encodes CASSKVPAYRVKGNEQFF.